A selection of T cell receptor beta chains follows, all from one sample in a study of blood T cell repertoires in COVID-19. The repertoire was sequenced with immunoSEQ multiplex PCR; TCRdb's copy has only in-frame clones and lacks some. The table lists about 180,000 clones, approximately 83% of them singletons, with less than 2% in the top ten. The specimen was peripheral blood. Receptor source: a human donor in a cohort sampled during active COVID-19. The CDR3 runs from the conserved cysteine through the conserved F or W. Fields, in order: V gene, clone size, D gene, J gene, CDR3 length, CDR3 DNA, CDR3 protein. The D gene is left open where the match is weak. The size entry is marked missing in some rows and otherwise reads once, few, many or a size class.

v_call: TRBV5-6; clone_size: -; d_call: -; j_call: TRBJ1-1; cdr3_length: 13; cdr3_nt: TGTGCCAGCAGGACACAGTCAGCTGCTGAAGCTTTCTTT; cdr3_aa: CASRTQSAAEAFF
v_call: TRBV9; clone_size: -; d_call: TRBD2; j_call: TRBJ2-3; cdr3_length: 15; cdr3_nt: TGTGCCAGCAGCGAGCGGGGGGATCGCACAGATACGCAGTATTTT; cdr3_aa: CASSERGDRTDTQYF
v_call: TRBV4-1; clone_size: few; d_call: TRBD1; j_call: TRBJ2-7; cdr3_length: 14; cdr3_nt: TGCGCCAGCAGCCAAGGGGGGACAGGGTGGGAGCAGTACTTC; cdr3_aa: CASSQGGTGWEQYF
v_call: TRBV29-1; clone_size: -; d_call: -; j_call: TRBJ1-5; cdr3_length: 12; cdr3_nt: TGCAGCGTTGTTACAGGCGATCAGCCCCAGCATTTT; cdr3_aa: CSVVTGDQPQHF
v_call: TRBV3-1/TRBV3-2; clone_size: -; d_call: TRBD1; j_call: TRBJ1-2; cdr3_length: 14; cdr3_nt: TGTGCCAGCAGCCTGAGGACAGGGGCTACTGGCTACACCTTC; cdr3_aa: CASSLRTGATGYTF
v_call: TRBV10-2; clone_size: -; d_call: -; j_call: TRBJ2-7; cdr3_length: 14; cdr3_nt: TGCGCCAGCAGTGAAGGTGGGGGCGTCTACGAGCAGTACTTC; cdr3_aa: CASSEGGGVYEQYF
v_call: TRBV19; clone_size: -; d_call: -; j_call: TRBJ1-2; cdr3_length: 14; cdr3_nt: TGTGCCAGTAGGCGAGGCAGGGCTAACTATGGCTACACCTTC; cdr3_aa: CASRRGRANYGYTF
v_call: TRBV6-5; clone_size: -; d_call: TRBD2; j_call: TRBJ2-5; cdr3_length: 15; cdr3_nt: TGTGCCAGCAACACGGGACTAGCGGGGGGAGAGACCCAGTACTTC; cdr3_aa: CASNTGLAGGETQYF
v_call: TRBV6-2/TRBV6-3; clone_size: -; d_call: TRBD1; j_call: TRBJ1-4; cdr3_length: 14; cdr3_nt: TGTGCCAGCAGTTTTTCAGGGGGCGACGGAAAACTGTTTTTT; cdr3_aa: CASSFSGGDGKLFF
v_call: TRBV10-3; clone_size: -; d_call: TRBD1; j_call: TRBJ1-3; cdr3_length: 17; cdr3_nt: TGTGCCATCAGTGAGTCGTTGCGAAGGGGGCGTGGAAACACCATATATTTT; cdr3_aa: CAISESLRRGRGNTIYF
v_call: TRBV4-3; clone_size: -; d_call: -; j_call: TRBJ1-5; cdr3_length: 14; cdr3_nt: TGCGCCAGCAGCCACGACAGTGGCAATCAGCCCCAGCATTTT; cdr3_aa: CASSHDSGNQPQHF
v_call: TRBV18; clone_size: -; d_call: -; j_call: TRBJ2-1; cdr3_length: 13; cdr3_nt: TGTGCCAGCTCCCCTCAGTCGGGCAATGAGCAGTTCTTC; cdr3_aa: CASSPQSGNEQFF
v_call: TRBV18; clone_size: -; d_call: TRBD1; j_call: TRBJ1-6; cdr3_length: 16; cdr3_nt: TGTGCCAGCTCACTGATGACAGGGGGCGAAAATTCACCCCTCCACTTT; cdr3_aa: CASSLMTGGENSPLHF
v_call: TRBV6-5; clone_size: -; d_call: -; j_call: TRBJ1-1; cdr3_length: 16; cdr3_nt: TGTGCCAGCAGTTACTCTCGGTGGGGCACACCCACTGAAGCTTTCTTT; cdr3_aa: CASSYSRWGTPTEAFF
v_call: TRBV9; clone_size: few; d_call: -; j_call: TRBJ1-2; cdr3_length: 15; cdr3_nt: TGTGCCAGCAGCGTGGAGCTGAGCGCTAACTATGGCTACACCTTC; cdr3_aa: CASSVELSANYGYTF
v_call: TRBV18; clone_size: once; d_call: TRBD2; j_call: TRBJ2-3; cdr3_length: 17; cdr3_nt: TGTGCCAGCTCTGAAGTAGCGGGCATCACTGTTGGAGATACGCAGTATTTT; cdr3_aa: CASSEVAGITVGDTQYF
v_call: TRBV7-3; clone_size: -; d_call: TRBD1; j_call: TRBJ2-2; cdr3_length: 15; cdr3_nt: TGTGCCAGCAGCTCCGGACAGGGTGAAACCGGGGAGCTGTTTTTT; cdr3_aa: CASSSGQGETGELFF
v_call: TRBV12-3/TRBV12-4; clone_size: -; d_call: -; j_call: TRBJ1-2; cdr3_length: 13; cdr3_nt: TGTGCCAGCAGTTTACGGGGGGGCCGGGGCTACACCTTC; cdr3_aa: CASSLRGGRGYTF
v_call: TRBV7-2; clone_size: few; d_call: -; j_call: TRBJ1-1; cdr3_length: 12; cdr3_nt: TGTGCCAGCAGCTCCTTAAGGGGGTGGGCTTTCTTT; cdr3_aa: CASSSLRGWAFF
v_call: TRBV5-1; clone_size: -; d_call: TRBD1; j_call: TRBJ2-1; cdr3_length: 14; cdr3_nt: TGCGCCAGCAGCCGGGACAGCTCCTACAATGAGCAGTTCTTC; cdr3_aa: CASSRDSSYNEQFF
v_call: TRBV7-2; clone_size: -; d_call: -; j_call: TRBJ2-6; cdr3_length: 15; cdr3_nt: TGTGCCAGCAGCCGGACTCAGAGTGGGGCCAACGTCCTGACTTTC; cdr3_aa: CASSRTQSGANVLTF
v_call: TRBV19; clone_size: -; d_call: -; j_call: TRBJ2-7; cdr3_length: 15; cdr3_nt: TGTGCCAGTAGTATAGTGGGGGCCGGCTCCTACGAGCAGTACTTC; cdr3_aa: CASSIVGAGSYEQYF
v_call: TRBV5-6; clone_size: few; d_call: -; j_call: TRBJ2-5; cdr3_length: 17; cdr3_nt: TGTGCCAGCGCCTCCGGGACAAGGGTCCGCAGCCAAGAGACCCAGTACTTC; cdr3_aa: CASASGTRVRSQETQYF
v_call: TRBV3-1/TRBV3-2; clone_size: -; d_call: -; j_call: TRBJ2-7; cdr3_length: 11; cdr3_nt: TGTGCCAGCAGTAATTTCTACGAGCAGTACTTC; cdr3_aa: CASSNFYEQYF
v_call: TRBV29-1; clone_size: few; d_call: -; j_call: TRBJ1-6; cdr3_length: 13; cdr3_nt: TGCAGCGTTGAAGATGCGGGCCGGAGACCCCTCCACTTT; cdr3_aa: CSVEDAGRRPLHF
v_call: TRBV3-1/TRBV3-2; clone_size: -; d_call: -; j_call: TRBJ1-3; cdr3_length: 17; cdr3_nt: TGTGCCAGCAGCCAAGATAGGAGACCTAGCTCTGGAAACACCATATATTTT; cdr3_aa: CASSQDRRPSSGNTIYF
v_call: TRBV6-5; clone_size: -; d_call: -; j_call: TRBJ1-1; cdr3_length: 12; cdr3_nt: TGTGCCAGCAGTTACGCAGGGGAGGAAGCTTTCTTT; cdr3_aa: CASSYAGEEAFF
v_call: TRBV18; clone_size: -; d_call: -; j_call: TRBJ1-1; cdr3_length: 16; cdr3_nt: TGTGCCAGCTCACCACAGGGGGGAGGGGTGAACACTGAAGCTTTCTTT; cdr3_aa: CASSPQGGGVNTEAFF
v_call: TRBV28; clone_size: few; d_call: TRBD1; j_call: TRBJ2-5; cdr3_length: 15; cdr3_nt: TGTGCCAGCAGCCCCCCGACAGGGGGGGGAGAGACCCAGTACTTC; cdr3_aa: CASSPPTGGGETQYF
v_call: TRBV4-3; clone_size: -; d_call: TRBD2; j_call: TRBJ2-3; cdr3_length: 17; cdr3_nt: TGCGCCAGCAGCCAAGGATTACTAGCGGGAGGGGTAGATACGCAGTATTTT; cdr3_aa: CASSQGLLAGGVDTQYF
v_call: TRBV28; clone_size: -; d_call: -; j_call: TRBJ2-7; cdr3_length: 11; cdr3_nt: TGTGCCACTAGCGCCACCTACGAGCAGTACTTC; cdr3_aa: CATSATYEQYF
v_call: TRBV5-6; clone_size: few; d_call: -; j_call: TRBJ1-2; cdr3_length: 12; cdr3_nt: TGTGCCAGCAGCCCAGCTAACTATGGCTACACCTTC; cdr3_aa: CASSPANYGYTF
v_call: TRBV6-5; clone_size: -; d_call: TRBD1; j_call: TRBJ2-1; cdr3_length: 15; cdr3_nt: TGTGCCAGCAGCGCACCGGGACAGGGACACAATGAGCAGTTCTTC; cdr3_aa: CASSAPGQGHNEQFF
v_call: TRBV5-3; clone_size: -; d_call: TRBD1; j_call: TRBJ2-7; cdr3_length: 16; cdr3_nt: TGTGCCAGAAGTTGTCCCGGGACAGGGGGCCTGTACGAGCAGTACTTC; cdr3_aa: CARSCPGTGGLYEQYF
v_call: TRBV6-2/TRBV6-3; clone_size: -; d_call: TRBD1; j_call: TRBJ2-7; cdr3_length: 16; cdr3_nt: TGTGCCAGCAGCCTGGGGGACCGGACAGGGGCCTACGAGCAGTACTTC; cdr3_aa: CASSLGDRTGAYEQYF
v_call: TRBV19; clone_size: -; d_call: -; j_call: TRBJ2-7; cdr3_length: 12; cdr3_nt: TGTGCCAGTAGCGGACTCTCCTACGAGCAGTACTTC; cdr3_aa: CASSGLSYEQYF
v_call: TRBV12-3/TRBV12-4; clone_size: few; d_call: -; j_call: TRBJ2-4; cdr3_length: 12; cdr3_nt: TGTGCCAGCAGTTTGGAGGGAGGCATTCAGTACTTC; cdr3_aa: CASSLEGGIQYF